This T cell receptor (beta chain) stems from a study of T cell changes during pregnancy in multiple sclerosis. Method: immunoSEQ multiplex PCR; TCRdb's copy keeps in-frame clones and lacks some. The data show about 51,000 clones, 93% seen once. The input for sequencing was peripheral blood, taken in the second trimester of pregnancy. The source of this sequence is a female donor with multiple sclerosis, enrolled in a pregnancy study.

Here the CDR3 reads CASSFRSQDGYEQFF. The CDR3 region has the DNA TGTGCCAGCAGCTTCAGATCTCAAGACGGGTATGAGCAGTTCTTC. The chain couples TRBV5-6 to TRBJ2-1, with unresolved D. V lost 2 bases, J lost 8 bases, and 17 bases lay in between. Germline V CDR1 and CDR2: SGHDT, YYEEEE. The CDR3 length is 15 residues. Full variable domain (rest looked up from reference TRBV5-6 and TRBJ2-1): DAGVTQSPTHLIKTRGQQVTLRCSPKSGHDTVSWYQQALGQGPQFIFQYYEEEERQRGNFPDRFSGHQFPNYSSELNVNALLLGDSALYLCASSFRSQDGYEQFFGPGTRLTVL.